The 11 T cell receptor beta chains listed next were all sequenced from one sample in a study of T cell responses to AZD1222 COVID-19 vaccine. TCRdb's copy holds only in-frame clones and misses some; the assay was immunoSEQ multiplex PCR. The sample yields 200,000 to 250,000 clones, around 93% seen once. This sample comprised peripheral blood, obtained on day 0 of MenACWY control vaccination. The receptors stem from an adult in good health.

This chain connects TRBV5-1 to TRBJ1-5; 9 nucleotides align to TRBD1. This CDR3 is built from 14 residues. J lost 5 bases, V lost 3 bases, and 3 bases had no gene match. Germline V gene lookup returns CDR1 SGHRS and CDR2 YFSETQ. In DNA form, the CDR3 reads TGCGCCAGCAGCTCGGGACAGGGTGATCAGCCCCAGCATTTT. This gives the protein CASSSGQGDQPQHF.

This chain uses TRBV2 with TRBJ1-6; D unresolved. The V gene lost 3 bases and the J gene lost 6 bases, with 9 bases spanning the gap. This CDR3 has 14 residues. Per the germline V gene, CDR1 is SNHLY and CDR2 is FYNNEI. For the CDR3, the DNA is TGTGCCAGCAGTGAGGGCACAAGTAATTCACCCCTCCACTTT. Translated: CASSEGTSNSPLHF.

The chain carries TRBV30 and TRBJ1-1; no firm D call. V was shortened by 0 bases and J by 4 bases, with 3 bases between the two germline ends. The CDR3 contains 11 residues. The V gene's germline CDR1 is GTSNPN and CDR2 SVGIG (reference sequence). CDR3 DNA sequence: TGTGCCTGGAGTGTTCTCACTGAAGCTTTCTTT. This sequence encodes CAWSVLTEAFF.

V gene TRBV27 combines with J gene TRBJ2-2; D is perhaps TRBD1 (5 bases). V lost 6 bases to trimming and J lost 2 bases, with 10 bases between them. Germline-derived CDR1 and CDR2 are MNHEY and SMNVEV (reference sequence). This CDR3 region has 14 residues. The CDR3 reads CASRPGINTGELFF. Here the CDR3 DNA reads TGTGCCAGCAGACCAGGGATCAACACCGGGGAGCTGTTTTTT.

The rearrangement links TRBV19 to TRBJ1-5; the D gene is possibly TRBD1 (5 bases). Germline lookup yields CDR1 LNHDA and CDR2 SQIVND (reference sequence). The CDR3 covers 20 residues. V lost 7 bases and J 2 bases, leaving 30 bases between the germline ends. CDR3 protein: CASKPSGSGLGFVGNQPQHF. As DNA, the CDR3 is TGTGCCAGTAAACCCTCCGGATCAGGGTTAGGTTTCGTTGGCAATCAGCCCCAGCATTTT.

This chain uses TRBV5-1 with TRBJ1-2, with 9 bases identical to TRBD1. With 4 bases clipped from V and 2 bases from J, the junction kept 6 bases outside the gene matches. CDR3 length: 15 residues. Germline CDR1 is SGHRS and CDR2 is YFSETQ. DNA for the CDR3: TGCGCCAGCAGCCTGCAAGGACAGGGGAACTATGGCTACACCTTC. Protein product: CASSLQGQGNYGYTF.

This chain joins TRBV2 and TRBJ1-2; TRBD1 aligns across 9 bases. Germline V gives CDR1 SNHLY, CDR2 FYNNEI. The CDR3 is 14 amino acids. The V gene end was trimmed by 6 bases and the J gene end by 4 bases; junction bases not matched to a gene: 6. CDR3 sequence reads: CASRIDRGAYGYTF. The CDR3, as DNA: TGTGCCAGCAGAATAGACAGGGGGGCCTATGGCTACACCTTC.

On this clone: Other nucleotide sequences in the sample specify the same CDR3. The chain has TRBV5-1 and TRBJ1-5; D remains ambiguous. Trimming removed 0 bases at V and 0 bases at J, with 7 bases between. This CDR3 comprises 15 residues. Germline V CDR1 and CDR2: SGHRS, YFSETQ. CDR3 region: CASSLEGYSNQPQHF. The CDR3 DNA reads as TGCGCCAGCAGCTTGGAAGGGTATAGCAATCAGCCCCAGCATTTT.

The chain is built from TRBV19 and TRBJ1-1; D possibly corresponds to TRBD1 (5 bases). Trimming took 7 bases from V and 7 from J, leaving 13 bases between them. From germline, CDR1 is LNHDA and CDR2 SQIVND (reference sequence). The CDR3 has 12 residues. CDR3 DNA sequence: TGTGCCAGTAAGGGACGGGCCGGTGAAGCTTTCTTT. Encoded protein: CASKGRAGEAFF.

The chain links TRBV7-8 to TRBJ1-2, with D possibly being TRBD1 (5 bases). The CDR3 has 14 amino acids. Germline CDR1 is SGHVS and CDR2 is FQNEAQ. Trimming took off 4 bases at V and 8 bases at J, with 17 bases between the two ends. The CDR3 DNA reads as TGTGCCAGCAGCTCACGTGGGACCTCCACCGGCTACACCTTC. It encodes CASSSRGTSTGYTF.

Here the CDR3 DNA reads TGCAGCGTTGGAGAAGACAGTGGCAGTTACAATGAGCAGTTCTTC. Translation gives CSVGEDSGSYNEQFF. This chain connects TRBV29-1 to TRBJ2-1; D may be TRBD1 (5 bases). The CDR3 has 15 amino acids. From germline, CDR1 is SQVTM and CDR2 ANQGSEA. V was cut by 4 bases and J by 4 bases, with 17 bases left in between.